These 24 T cell receptor beta chains were all obtained from the same sample, sequenced in a study of graft-versus-host responses after intestinal transplantation. Profiling relied on immunoSEQ multiplex PCR, and the TCRdb table lists in-frame clones only, not all of them. The table has 90,000 to 95,000 clones, roughly nine tenths seen once. These receptors have no known antigen. Sequenced here: unstimulated CD8+ T cells sorted from spleen or lymph node cells, sampled before intestinal transplant. All receptors derive from a human donor who received an intestinal transplant.

This clone appeared a few times. The chain recombines TRBV6-5 with TRBJ1-2; 8 bases are a match to TRBD1. Germline CDR1 reads MNHEY; CDR2 reads SVGAGI. The CDR3 totals 14 residues. The V gene end was trimmed by 4 bases and the J gene end by 6 bases; junction bases not matched to a gene: 7. DNA of the CDR3: TGTGCCAGCAGTTCGACACGACAGGGGAATGGCTACACCTTC. Its protein product is CASSSTRQGNGYTF.

The chain combines TRBV30 with TRBJ1-1, with 7 bases fitting TRBD1. The trim removed 3 bases at V and 7 bases at J, leaving 5 bases unmatched. Germline CDR1 and CDR2: GTSNPN and SVGIG (reference sequence). The CDR3 is 12 amino acids. The CDR3 protein is CAWSPGTVEAFF. CDR3 DNA sequence: TGTGCCTGGAGCCCAGGGACAGTTGAAGCTTTCTTT.

This clone was picked up a small number of times. The chain recombines TRBV7-2 with TRBJ1-4; TRBD1 might be the D (5 bases). The CDR3 has 13 amino acids. The germline V gene encodes CDR1 SGHTA and CDR2 FQGNSA. With 5 bases removed from V and 7 bases from J, the gap between germline ends came to 11 bases. CDR3 coding DNA: TGTGCCAGCAGCCCTTGGCAGGGTGAAAAACTGTTTTTT. It codes for CASSPWQGEKLFF.

J is TRBJ2-5 and V is TRBV7-9, with TRBD1 matching 8 bases. The J call may not be correct, given that the DNA end is closer to TRBJ2-7. The CDR3 is 15 residues long. Germline V gene lookup returns CDR1 SEHNR and CDR2 FQNEAQ (reference sequence). CDR3 sequence: CASSYISGGEYEQYF. The CDR3 nucleotides read TGTGCCAGCAGTTATATTTCAGGGGGCGAATACGAGCAGTACTTC.

The V call is TRBV21-1, the J call TRBJ1-5; whether TRBD1, the table's D call, matches the DNA was not checked. TRBV21-1 is deemed a pseudogene. This CDR3 contains 15 residues. CDR3 DNA sequence: TGTGCCAGCAGCAAAGGGGACAGGGGCAATCAGCCCCAGCATTTT. Encoded protein: CASSKGDRGNQPQHF.

The chain has TRBV7-9 and TRBJ2-5, with a possible D match to TRBD1 (5 bases). Trimming removed 4 bases at V and 2 bases at J, with 17 bases between. The CDR3 loop spans 16 amino acids. From germline, CDR1 is SEHNR and CDR2 FQNEAQ (reference sequence). CDR3 DNA sequence: TGTGCCAGCAGCTCCTTGGGCAGGGAAAGACAAGAGACCCAGTACTTC. It yields the protein CASSSLGRERQETQYF.

This clone was found a few times. V is TRBV5-1 and J is TRBJ1-1, with TRBD1 identical over 7 bases. The CDR3 is 14 residues long. V was pared by 0 bases and J by 6 bases, with 5 bases of the junction left unmatched. The germline CDR1 and CDR2 sequences are SGHRS and YFSETQ. DNA for the CDR3: TGCGCCAGCAGCTTGGGACAGGGTAACGCTGAAGCTTTCTTT. It is translated as CASSLGQGNAEAFF.

This chain connects TRBV2 to TRBJ2-7; 10 bases agree with TRBD2. V shed 1 base and J 3 bases; nucleotides not matched to a gene: 9. Germline-derived CDR1 and CDR2 are SNHLY and FYNNEI. The CDR3 is 17 amino acids. The CDR3 DNA reads as TGTGCCAGCAGTGAAGAGAGACTAGCGGGTACTCACTACGAGCAGTACTTC. Translated: CASSEERLAGTHYEQYF.

The rearrangement uses TRBV9 and TRBJ2-7, with D perhaps TRBD2 (6 bases). Germline V gene sequence: CDR1 SGDLS, CDR2 YYNGEE. The CDR3 loop spans 15 amino acids. The V end was cut by 0 bases, the J end by 3 bases, with 13 bases between. CDR3 in amino acids: CASSVDGEDYYEQYF. CDR3 in DNA: TGTGCCAGCAGCGTAGATGGGGAGGACTACTACGAGCAGTACTTC.

This rearrangement joins TRBV30 to TRBJ2-1; the D is unclear. Germline V CDR1 and CDR2: GTSNPN, SVGIG (reference sequence). Trimming cost V 0 bases and J 12 bases, with 12 bases left between them. The CDR3 extends over 12 amino acids. This chain's CDR3 is CAWSVAGSLQFF. The CDR3 DNA reads as TGTGCCTGGAGTGTAGCCGGGTCCCTGCAGTTCTTC.

V and J are TRBV6-5 and TRBJ2-7; tentative D call: TRBD1 (5 bases). CDR3 length equals 13 residues. Trimming removed 4 bases at V and 2 bases at J, with 9 bases between. Germline values: CDR1 MNHEY, CDR2 SVGAGI. The CDR3 coding sequence is TGTGCCAGCAGTTGGGCAGGGCCCTACGAGCAGTACTTC. Protein: CASSWAGPYEQYF.

The chain employs TRBV7-8 and TRBJ2-5; the match to TRBD2 covers 10 bases. Germline CDR1 SGHVS, CDR2 FQNEAQ. Trimming removed 4 bases from V and 5 bases from J; junction bases left unmatched: 7. The CDR3 contains 15 residues. CDR3 loop: CASSSLAGAGETQYF. The CDR3 DNA reads as TGTGCCAGCAGCTCCCTAGCGGGAGCTGGGGAGACCCAGTACTTC. The full variable domain, in which reference TRBV7-8 and TRBJ2-5 provide the parts outside the CDR3, is GAGVSQSPRYKVAKRGQDVALRCDPISGHVSLFWYQQALGQGPEFLTYFQNEAQLDKSGLPSDRFFAERPEGSVSTLKIQRTQQEDSAVYLCASSSLAGAGETQYFGPGTRLLVL.

V gene TRBV16 combines with J gene TRBJ2-1; 8 bases map to TRBD2. The CDR3 length is 16 residues. With V trimmed by 4 bases and J by 2 bases, 7 bases remained unmatched. Germline V gives CDR1 KGHSY, CDR2 FQNENV. The CDR3 loop is CASSPSRGGTYNEQFF. CDR3 nucleotide sequence: TGTGCCAGCAGCCCTTCTCGGGGGGGTACCTACAATGAGCAGTTCTTC.

The chain links TRBV5-6 to TRBJ2-1, with D possibly being TRBD2 (5 bases). Germline assignment: CDR1 SGHDT and CDR2 YYEEEE. The CDR3 runs to 18 residues. V was shortened by 2 bases and J by 1 base, with 19 bases between the two germline ends. The CDR3 sequence: CASSFSPGAGLSYNEQFF. The CDR3 DNA follows: TGTGCCAGCAGCTTCTCCCCCGGTGCGGGCCTTTCCTACAATGAGCAGTTCTTC.

The rearrangement uses TRBV7-9 and TRBJ1-4; no reliable D call. This CDR3 region has 12 residues. CDR1 and CDR2 from the germline V gene are SEHNR and FQNEAQ (reference sequence). Trimming took off 1 base at V and 8 bases at J, with 5 bases between the two ends. The CDR3 is CASSLGGEKLFF. As DNA, the CDR3 is TGTGCCAGCAGCTTAGGAGGCGAAAAACTGTTTTTT.

The gene calls are TRBV13 and TRBJ2-1; TRBD2 matches at 7 bases. The germline V gene has CDR1 PRHDT and CDR2 FYEKMQ (reference sequence). V dropped 5 bases and J dropped 10; count of bases not matched to a gene: 17. There are 16 residues in the CDR3. DNA of the CDR3: TGTGCCAGCAGCCCCGTACGAGCGGGGCCCCTCAACGAGCAGTTCTTC. This codes for CASSPVRAGPLNEQFF.

The J gene is TRBJ2-7, the V gene TRBV10-3; D is perhaps TRBD2 (5 bases). The CDR3 has 13 residues. The germline V gene has CDR1 ENHRY and CDR2 SYGVKD. The ends were cut back, 5 bases at V and 5 bases at J, with 13 bases in the middle. The CDR3 region is CAISPEGGDEQYF. The DNA of the CDR3 is TGTGCCATCAGTCCCGAAGGAGGAGACGAGCAGTACTTC.

This clone occurred a few times. This chain links TRBV19 with TRBJ2-1; D not certain. Germline values: CDR1 LNHDA, CDR2 SQIVND (reference sequence). The CDR3 contains 14 residues. Trimming removed 4 bases from V and 4 bases from J, with 11 bases in between. CDR3: CASSRAMEYNEQFF. CDR3 bases: TGTGCCAGTAGTAGGGCTATGGAATACAATGAGCAGTTCTTC.

The CDR3 DNA reads as TGTGCCAGTAGCTCCACAGGGGGTTTCACCGGGGAGCTGTTTTTT. Protein product: CASSSTGGFTGELFF. The chain uses TRBV19 and TRBJ2-2; TRBD1 aligns across 8 bases. Germline lookup yields CDR1 LNHDA and CDR2 SQIVND (reference sequence). The V and J ends lost 6 bases and 4 bases, in that order; junction bases with no gene match: 7. The CDR3 consists of 15 residues.

This sequence joins TRBV25-1 and TRBJ2-1; D possibly corresponds to TRBD1 (6 bases). With 8 bases removed from V and 16 bases from J, the gap between germline ends came to 18 bases. The V gene's germline CDR1 is MGHDK and CDR2 SYGVNS. This CDR3 is 11 amino acids long. The CDR3 is CASYLGGGTFF. CDR3 bases: TGTGCCAGCTATCTTGGGGGCGGTACCTTCTTC. The full variable domain, completed using reference TRBV25-1 and TRBJ2-1, is EADIYQTPRYLVIGTGKKITLECSQTMGHDKMYWYQQDPGMELHLIHYSYGVNSTEKGDLSSESTVSRIRTEHFPLTLESARPSHTSQYLCASYLGGGTFFGPGTRLTVL.

This rearrangement joins TRBV6-5 to TRBJ2-5; 7 bases align to TRBD2. The V and J ends lost 6 bases and 2 bases, in that order; junction bases with no gene match: 6. Germline loops: CDR1 MNHEY, CDR2 SVGAGI. This CDR3 is built from 14 residues. The CDR3 loop is CASSRVGGQETQYF. CDR3 coding DNA: TGTGCCAGCAGCCGGGTGGGGGGGCAAGAGACCCAGTACTTC.

This clone was observed a single time. The chain recombines TRBV2 with TRBJ2-1; D possibly corresponds to TRBD1 (6 bases). Between the trimmed V and J ends, which lost 9 bases and 6 bases, there was a span of 12 bases. CDR1 is SNHLY, CDR2 FYNNEI, per germline. CDR3 length: 12 residues. CDR3 sequence: CASPRGSNEQFF. In DNA form, the CDR3 reads TGTGCCAGTCCGAGGGGGTCCAATGAGCAGTTCTTC. The full variable domain, in which reference TRBV2 and TRBJ2-1 provide the parts outside the CDR3, is EPEVTQTPSHQVTQMGQEVILRCVPISNHLYFYWYRQILGQKVEFLVSFYNNEISEKSEIFDDQFSVERPDGSNFTLKIRSTKLEDSAMYFCASPRGSNEQFFGPGTRLTVL.

The chain employs TRBV19 and TRBJ1-1, with 7 bases that match TRBD1. CDR1 is LNHDA and CDR2 is SQIVND in the germline V gene (reference sequence). This CDR3 has 14 residues. V lost 7 bases and J lost 12; bases outside the gene matches: 17. The CDR3 bases are TGTGCCAGTAAAATAAGGGTTGGACAGGAGGTAACTTTCTTT. Its protein is CASKIRVGQEVTFF.

The chain couples TRBV5-1 to TRBJ2-1; possible D gene TRBD2, 5 bases. CDR1 SGHRS and CDR2 YFSETQ come from the germline V gene. V was cut by 2 bases and J by 6 bases, with 15 bases left in between. CDR3 size: 15 residues. The DNA for the CDR3 is TGCGCCAGCAGCTTTCGGGGTAGTAATATCAATGAGCAGTTCTTC. Protein product: CASSFRGSNINEQFF.